Listed below are T cell receptor beta chains from one sample, sequenced in a study of blood T cell repertoires in COVID-19. Here immunoSEQ multiplex PCR was the method, and the copy in TCRdb shows in-frame clones only, minus some. The sample holds some 100,000 clones, 60% to 85% seen once. Sequences were obtained from peripheral blood. The origin of the receptors is a man between 65 and 80 years old with acute or convalescent COVID-19. Each CDR3 is given with its conserved first and last residue. Fields, in order: J gene, D gene, clone size, V gene, CDR3 protein, CDR3 DNA. A D gene is named only where the DNA matches it firmly. A clone size is listed for some rows: how often the clone was seen (once, few, many), or a class if it is expanded.

j_call: TRBJ2-1; d_call: TRBD1; clone_size: -; v_call: TRBV7-2; cdr3_aa: CASSYRDRFYNEQFF; cdr3_nt: TGTGCCAGCAGCTACCGGGACAGATTCTACAATGAGCAGTTCTTC
j_call: TRBJ2-3; d_call: TRBD2; clone_size: -; v_call: TRBV24-1; cdr3_aa: CATSEGTSGNTDTQYF; cdr3_nt: TGTGCCACCAGTGAGGGGACTAGCGGAAACACAGATACGCAGTATTTT
j_call: TRBJ1-2; d_call: -; clone_size: -; v_call: TRBV7-2; cdr3_aa: CASSPTVSYGYTF; cdr3_nt: TGTGCCAGCAGTCCAACGGTATCTTATGGCTACACCTTC
j_call: TRBJ2-3; d_call: -; clone_size: -; v_call: TRBV11-2; cdr3_aa: CASSPLGDSTDTQYF; cdr3_nt: TGTGCCAGCAGCCCCCTCGGGGATTCCACAGATACGCAGTATTTT
j_call: TRBJ2-2; d_call: -; clone_size: -; v_call: TRBV19; cdr3_aa: CASSILSSSGELFF; cdr3_nt: TGTGCCAGTAGTATCTTGAGTAGCAGCGGGGAGCTGTTTTTT
j_call: TRBJ2-3; d_call: TRBD2; clone_size: few; v_call: TRBV27; cdr3_aa: CASSLSPSGKSRLGTQYF; cdr3_nt: TGTGCCAGCAGTTTATCGCCTAGCGGGAAAAGTCGGTTGGGTACGCAGTATTTT
j_call: TRBJ2-5; d_call: TRBD1; clone_size: -; v_call: TRBV2; cdr3_aa: CASSDRGQETQYF; cdr3_nt: TGTGCCAGCAGTGACAGGGGGCAAGAGACCCAGTACTTC
j_call: TRBJ1-1; d_call: -; clone_size: once; v_call: TRBV4-1; cdr3_aa: CASDSGGASSYFLNTEAFF; cdr3_nt: TGCGCCAGCGACTCGGGGGGGGCCTCGAGCTATTTCTTGAACACTGAGGCTTTCTTT
j_call: TRBJ2-1; d_call: TRBD2; clone_size: -; v_call: TRBV27; cdr3_aa: CASRGLAGGPTTYNEQFF; cdr3_nt: TGTGCCAGTCGTGGACTAGCGGGAGGGCCCACTACCTACAATGAGCAGTTCTTC
j_call: TRBJ2-7; d_call: TRBD2; clone_size: few; v_call: TRBV7-2; cdr3_aa: CASSLAGGTVEQYF; cdr3_nt: TGTGCCAGCAGCTTAGCGGGAGGGACTGTCGAGCAGTACTTC
j_call: TRBJ2-5; d_call: -; clone_size: -; v_call: TRBV5-4; cdr3_aa: CASSLAGSQETQYF; cdr3_nt: TGTGCCAGCAGCCTTGCCGGGTCCCAAGAGACCCAGTACTTC
j_call: TRBJ2-1; d_call: -; clone_size: -; v_call: TRBV20-1; cdr3_aa: CSARPHNEQFF; cdr3_nt: TGCAGTGCTAGACCTCACAATGAGCAGTTCTTC
j_call: TRBJ2-5; d_call: -; clone_size: -; v_call: TRBV7-9; cdr3_aa: CASSLYQRETQYF; cdr3_nt: TGTGCCAGCAGCTTATATCAACGGGAGACCCAGTACTTC
j_call: TRBJ2-1; d_call: TRBD2; clone_size: many; v_call: TRBV19; cdr3_aa: CASRPSGRGNEQFF; cdr3_nt: TGTGCCAGTAGGCCTAGCGGGAGGGGGAATGAGCAGTTCTTC
j_call: TRBJ2-5; d_call: -; clone_size: -; v_call: TRBV5-1; cdr3_aa: CASSRDSGGAETQYF; cdr3_nt: TGCGCCAGCAGCCGGGACTCAGGGGGAGCTGAGACCCAGTACTTC
j_call: TRBJ2-2; d_call: TRBD1; clone_size: -; v_call: TRBV7-9; cdr3_aa: CATAPGGGNTGELFF; cdr3_nt: TGTGCCACCGCCCCAGGGGGCGGTAACACCGGGGAGCTGTTTTTT
j_call: TRBJ1-1; d_call: TRBD1; clone_size: -; v_call: TRBV28; cdr3_aa: CASSSPTGGRTEAFF; cdr3_nt: TGTGCCAGCAGTTCGCCGACAGGGGGACGGACTGAAGCTTTCTTT
j_call: TRBJ1-2; d_call: -; clone_size: few; v_call: TRBV30; cdr3_aa: CAWTAGHYGYTF; cdr3_nt: TGTGCCTGGACGGCAGGGCACTATGGCTACACCTTC
j_call: TRBJ2-4; d_call: TRBD1; clone_size: -; v_call: TRBV19; cdr3_aa: CASTHKRSEDRGRAKNIQYF; cdr3_nt: TGTGCCAGTACTCACAAGAGGTCTGAGGACAGGGGGCGAGCCAAAAACATTCAGTACTTC
j_call: TRBJ1-5; d_call: -; clone_size: -; v_call: TRBV7-9; cdr3_aa: CASSLDKNQPQHF; cdr3_nt: TGTGCCAGCAGTTTAGACAAGAATCAGCCCCAGCATTTT
j_call: TRBJ2-7; d_call: TRBD2; clone_size: few; v_call: TRBV7-2; cdr3_aa: CASSLASGGGIYEQYF; cdr3_nt: TGTGCCAGCAGCTTAGCCTCTGGCGGGGGTATCTACGAGCAGTACTTC
j_call: TRBJ2-1; d_call: -; clone_size: once; v_call: TRBV15; cdr3_aa: CATSTAGRNEQFF; cdr3_nt: TGTGCCACCAGCACGGCAGGCCGCAATGAGCAGTTCTTC
j_call: TRBJ1-1; d_call: -; clone_size: -; v_call: TRBV5-6; cdr3_aa: CASSSLEGWNTEAFF; cdr3_nt: TGTGCCAGCAGCTCGCTGGAGGGTTGGAACACTGAAGCTTTCTTT
j_call: TRBJ2-5; d_call: -; clone_size: -; v_call: TRBV9; cdr3_aa: CASSVAWGFMETQYF; cdr3_nt: TGTGCCAGCAGCGTAGCATGGGGCTTCATGGAGACCCAGTACTTC
j_call: TRBJ2-7; d_call: TRBD2; clone_size: -; v_call: TRBV28; cdr3_aa: CASSFGLAGVAEQYF; cdr3_nt: TGTGCCAGCAGTTTTGGACTAGCGGGAGTCGCCGAGCAGTACTTC
j_call: TRBJ2-3; d_call: -; clone_size: few; v_call: TRBV4-2; cdr3_aa: CASSQDGTGADTQYF; cdr3_nt: TGTGCCAGCAGCCAAGACGGTACCGGTGCAGATACGCAGTATTTT
j_call: TRBJ2-5; d_call: TRBD2; clone_size: -; v_call: TRBV2; cdr3_aa: CASGPSGGEETQYF; cdr3_nt: TGTGCCAGTGGCCCTAGCGGGGGGGAAGAGACCCAGTACTTC
j_call: TRBJ2-3; d_call: TRBD1; clone_size: -; v_call: TRBV24-1; cdr3_aa: CAAGTGRDTQYF; cdr3_nt: TGTGCCGCCGGGACAGGGAGAGATACGCAGTATTTT
j_call: TRBJ1-4; d_call: TRBD1; clone_size: -; v_call: TRBV7-9; cdr3_aa: CASSSRTGMAFHEKLFF; cdr3_nt: TGTGCCAGCAGCTCACGGACAGGGATGGCCTTCCATGAAAAACTGTTTTTT
j_call: TRBJ2-2; d_call: -; clone_size: -; v_call: TRBV2; cdr3_aa: CASSEALSANTGELFF; cdr3_nt: TGTGCCAGCAGTGAAGCGCTTAGCGCGAACACCGGGGAGCTGTTTTTT
j_call: TRBJ2-1; d_call: TRBD2; clone_size: -; v_call: TRBV7-2; cdr3_aa: CASSLVGGFYNEQFF; cdr3_nt: TGTGCCAGCAGCTTAGTCGGGGGGTTCTACAATGAGCAGTTCTTC
j_call: TRBJ2-7; d_call: -; clone_size: -; v_call: TRBV5-6; cdr3_aa: CASSQHYEQYF; cdr3_nt: TGTGCCAGCAGTCAACACTACGAGCAGTACTTC
j_call: TRBJ1-1; d_call: -; clone_size: -; v_call: TRBV5-6; cdr3_aa: CASSMGADTEAFF; cdr3_nt: TGTGCCAGCAGCATGGGGGCCGACACTGAAGCTTTCTTT
j_call: TRBJ2-1; d_call: -; clone_size: once; v_call: TRBV15; cdr3_aa: CATSGGGGRGNEQFF; cdr3_nt: TGTGCCACCAGTGGGGGGGGCGGGAGAGGAAATGAGCAGTTCTTC
j_call: TRBJ1-1; d_call: -; clone_size: -; v_call: TRBV28; cdr3_aa: CASSLMNTEAFF; cdr3_nt: TGTGCCAGCAGCCTTATGAACACTGAAGCTTTCTTT
j_call: TRBJ1-1; d_call: -; clone_size: -; v_call: TRBV5-1; cdr3_aa: CASSAQAPIEAFF; cdr3_nt: TGCGCCAGCAGCGCACAGGCTCCTATTGAAGCTTTCTTT
j_call: TRBJ1-2; d_call: TRBD1; clone_size: -; v_call: TRBV7-2; cdr3_aa: CASSLLSGTGAEGYTF; cdr3_nt: TGTGCCAGCAGCCTCCTTTCCGGGACAGGGGCAGAGGGCTACACCTTC
j_call: TRBJ1-1; d_call: TRBD1; clone_size: once; v_call: TRBV11-2; cdr3_aa: CASSSQGARTEAFF; cdr3_nt: TGTGCCAGCAGCTCCCAGGGGGCGCGGACTGAAGCTTTCTTT
j_call: TRBJ2-7; d_call: -; clone_size: -; v_call: TRBV14; cdr3_aa: CASSHGNPDEQYF; cdr3_nt: TGTGCCAGCAGCCACGGTAATCCCGACGAGCAGTACTTC
j_call: TRBJ1-3; d_call: -; clone_size: -; v_call: TRBV12-3/TRBV12-4; cdr3_aa: CASSLTQGNTIYF; cdr3_nt: TGTGCCAGCAGTTTAACTCAAGGAAACACCATATATTTT
j_call: TRBJ2-2; d_call: -; clone_size: -; v_call: TRBV19; cdr3_aa: CASIPDRTTGELFF; cdr3_nt: TGTGCCAGTATCCCTGACAGGACCACCGGGGAGCTGTTTTTT
j_call: TRBJ2-1; d_call: TRBD2; clone_size: -; v_call: TRBV7-6; cdr3_aa: CASSLRRGSSYNEQFF; cdr3_nt: TGTGCCAGCAGTTTAAGGCGGGGGAGCTCCTACAATGAGCAGTTCTTC
j_call: TRBJ2-2; d_call: -; clone_size: -; v_call: TRBV3-1/TRBV3-2; cdr3_aa: CASSLYRASGELFF; cdr3_nt: TGTGCCAGCAGCCTATACAGGGCATCCGGGGAGCTGTTTTTT
j_call: TRBJ2-2; d_call: -; clone_size: -; v_call: TRBV6-4; cdr3_aa: CAGGGSGGELFF; cdr3_nt: TGTGCCGGTGGGGGGTCGGGCGGGGAGCTGTTTTTT
j_call: TRBJ2-1; d_call: TRBD2; clone_size: -; v_call: TRBV3-1/TRBV3-2; cdr3_aa: CASSQVWLAGNEQFF; cdr3_nt: TGTGCCAGCAGCCAAGTTTGGCTAGCGGGCAATGAGCAGTTCTTC
j_call: TRBJ1-6; d_call: TRBD1; clone_size: once; v_call: TRBV19; cdr3_aa: CASSRTGGNSPLHF; cdr3_nt: TGTGCCAGTAGCCGGACAGGTGGAAATTCACCCCTCCACTTT
j_call: TRBJ2-2; d_call: TRBD2; clone_size: -; v_call: TRBV6-1; cdr3_aa: CASSEGAGGISGELFF; cdr3_nt: TGTGCCAGCAGTGAGGGAGCGGGAGGGATTTCGGGGGAGCTGTTTTTT
j_call: TRBJ2-2; d_call: -; clone_size: -; v_call: TRBV7-3; cdr3_aa: CASSLNPDTGELFF; cdr3_nt: TGTGCCAGCAGCTTAAACCCGGACACCGGGGAGCTGTTTTTT